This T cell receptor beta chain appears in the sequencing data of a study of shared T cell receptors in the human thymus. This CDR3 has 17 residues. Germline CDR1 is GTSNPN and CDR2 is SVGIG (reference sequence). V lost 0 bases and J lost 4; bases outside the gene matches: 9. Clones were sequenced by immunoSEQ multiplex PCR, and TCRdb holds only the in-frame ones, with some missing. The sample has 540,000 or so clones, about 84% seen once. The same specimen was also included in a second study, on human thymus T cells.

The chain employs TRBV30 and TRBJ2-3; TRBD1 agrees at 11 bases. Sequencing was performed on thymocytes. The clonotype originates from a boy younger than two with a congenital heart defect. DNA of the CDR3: TGTGCCTGGAGTGTACGGCGGACAGGGGGCCCCCCAGATACGCAGTATTTT. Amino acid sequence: CAWSVRRTGGPPDTQYF.